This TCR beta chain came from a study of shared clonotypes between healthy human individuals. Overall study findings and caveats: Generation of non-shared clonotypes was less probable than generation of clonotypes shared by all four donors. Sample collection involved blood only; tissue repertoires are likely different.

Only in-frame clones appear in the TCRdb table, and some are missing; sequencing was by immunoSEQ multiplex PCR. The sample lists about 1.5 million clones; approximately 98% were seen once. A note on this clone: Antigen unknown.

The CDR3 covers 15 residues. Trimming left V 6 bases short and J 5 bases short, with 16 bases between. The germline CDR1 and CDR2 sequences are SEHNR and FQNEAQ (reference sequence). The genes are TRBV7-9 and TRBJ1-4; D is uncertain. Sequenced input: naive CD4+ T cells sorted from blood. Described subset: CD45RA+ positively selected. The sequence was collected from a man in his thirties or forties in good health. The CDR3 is CASRDGTRVNEKLFF. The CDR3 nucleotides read TGTGCCAGCAGGGATGGTACGAGGGTGAATGAAAAACTGTTTTTT.